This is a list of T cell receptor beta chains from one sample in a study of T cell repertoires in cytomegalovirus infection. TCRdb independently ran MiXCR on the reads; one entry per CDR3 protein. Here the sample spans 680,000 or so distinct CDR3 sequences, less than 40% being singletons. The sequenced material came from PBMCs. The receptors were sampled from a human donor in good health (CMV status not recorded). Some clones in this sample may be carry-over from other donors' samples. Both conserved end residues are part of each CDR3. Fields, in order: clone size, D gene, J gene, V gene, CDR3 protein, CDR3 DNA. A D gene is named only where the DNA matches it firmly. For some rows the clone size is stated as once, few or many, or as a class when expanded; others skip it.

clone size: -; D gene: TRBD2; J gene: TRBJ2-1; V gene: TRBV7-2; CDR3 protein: CASSLEGTRGYNDQFF; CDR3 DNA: TGTGCCAGCAGCTTAGAGGGGACTAGGGGCTACAATGATCAGTTCTTC
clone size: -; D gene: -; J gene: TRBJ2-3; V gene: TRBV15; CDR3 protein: CATSRYPRAELTDTQYF; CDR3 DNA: TGTGCCACCAGCAGATACCCCCGGGCAGAACTCACAGATACGCAGTATTTT
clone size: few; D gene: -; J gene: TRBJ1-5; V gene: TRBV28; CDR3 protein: CASSLSWVFLPQHF; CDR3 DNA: TGTGCCAGCAGTTTGTCCTGGGTGTTTTTGCCCCAGCATTTT
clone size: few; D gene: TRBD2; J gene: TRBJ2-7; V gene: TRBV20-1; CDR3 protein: CSAGAGGYGAYF; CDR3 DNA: TGCAGTGCTGGAGCGGGAGGCTACGGAGCGTACTTC
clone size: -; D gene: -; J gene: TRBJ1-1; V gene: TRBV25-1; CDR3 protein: CASNVGTEAFF; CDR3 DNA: TGTGCCAGCAACGTGGGCACTGAAGCTTTCTTT
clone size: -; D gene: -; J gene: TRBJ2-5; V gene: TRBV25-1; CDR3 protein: CASNREGETQYF; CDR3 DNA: TGTGCCAGCAACCGTGAGGGAGAGACCCAGTACTTC
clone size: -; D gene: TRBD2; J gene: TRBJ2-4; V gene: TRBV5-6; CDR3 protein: CASSLRTSGTAKNIQYF; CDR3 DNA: TGTGCCAGCAGCTTGAGGACTAGCGGGACGGCCAAAAACATTCAGTACTTC
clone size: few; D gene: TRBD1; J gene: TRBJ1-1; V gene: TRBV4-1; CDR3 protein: CASSQRTQGARTEAFF; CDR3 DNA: TGTGCCAGCAGCCAACGAACTCAGGGGGCGAGAACTGAAGCTTTCTTT
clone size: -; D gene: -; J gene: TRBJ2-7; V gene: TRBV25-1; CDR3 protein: CASSGRGRSYEQYF; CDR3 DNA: TGTGCCAGCAGTGGGCGCGGGCGCTCCTACGAGCAGTACTTC
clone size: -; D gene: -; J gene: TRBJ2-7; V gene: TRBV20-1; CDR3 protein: CSAPTGVNYEQYF; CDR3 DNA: TGCAGTGCCCCGACTGGAGTTAACTACGAGCAGTACTTC
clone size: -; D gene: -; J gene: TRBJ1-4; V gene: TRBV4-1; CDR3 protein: CASIRDGESEKLFF; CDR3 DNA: TGCGCCAGCATCCGGGACGGAGAAAGTGAAAAACTGTTTTTT
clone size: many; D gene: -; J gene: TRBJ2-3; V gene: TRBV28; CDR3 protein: CASSLGRDTQYF; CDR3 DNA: TGTGCCAGCAGCTTAGGGCGGGATACGCAGTATTTT
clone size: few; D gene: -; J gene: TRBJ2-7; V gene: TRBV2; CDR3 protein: CASSEFAGLRSYEQYF; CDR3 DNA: TGTGCCAGCAGTGAATTCGCAGGGTTGAGGTCCTACGAGCAGTACTTC
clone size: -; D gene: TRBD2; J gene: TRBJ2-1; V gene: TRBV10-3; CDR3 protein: CAISEAGGHYNEQFF; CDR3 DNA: TGTGCCATCAGTGAAGCGGGGGGCCATTACAATGAGCAGTTCTTC
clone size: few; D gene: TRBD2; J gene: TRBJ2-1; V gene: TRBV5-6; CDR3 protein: CASSFRLAGGNNEQFF; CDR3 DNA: TGTGCCAGCAGCTTTCGACTAGCGGGAGGGAACAATGAGCAGTTCTTC
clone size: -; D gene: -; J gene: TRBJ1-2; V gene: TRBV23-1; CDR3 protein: CASSHPLVRGTGGYTF; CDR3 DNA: TGCGCCAGCAGTCACCCATTAGTCAGGGGAACGGGCGGCTACACCTTC
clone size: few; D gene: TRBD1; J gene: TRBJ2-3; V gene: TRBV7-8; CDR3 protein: CASSPTGRLGDTQYF; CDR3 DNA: TGTGCCAGCAGCCCGACAGGGCGGCTTGGAGATACGCAGTATTTT
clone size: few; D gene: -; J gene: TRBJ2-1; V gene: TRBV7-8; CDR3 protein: CASSLAVTGLHNEQFF; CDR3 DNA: TGTGCCAGCAGCTTAGCAGTTACAGGGCTACACAATGAGCAGTTCTTC
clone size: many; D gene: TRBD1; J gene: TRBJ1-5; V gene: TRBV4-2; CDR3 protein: CASSAEDRGSNQPQHF; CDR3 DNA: TGTGCCAGCAGCGCCGAGGACAGGGGTAGCAATCAGCCCCAGCATTTT
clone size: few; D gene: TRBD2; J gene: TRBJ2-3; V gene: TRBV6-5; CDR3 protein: CASSYTGLATDTQYF; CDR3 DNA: TGTGCCAGCAGTTACACGGGACTAGCCACAGATACGCAGTATTTT
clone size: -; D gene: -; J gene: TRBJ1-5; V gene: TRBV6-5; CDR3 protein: CANSPVNSNQPQHF; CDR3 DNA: TGTGCCAACAGCCCAGTAAATAGCAATCAGCCCCAGCATTTT
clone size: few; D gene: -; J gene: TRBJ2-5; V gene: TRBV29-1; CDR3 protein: CSVQDRQETQYF; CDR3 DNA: TGCAGCGTCCAGGACCGCCAAGAGACCCAGTACTTC
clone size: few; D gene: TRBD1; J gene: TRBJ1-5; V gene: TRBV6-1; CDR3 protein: CASSGTTGPQPQHF; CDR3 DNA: TGTGCCAGCAGTGGGACGACAGGGCCTCAGCCCCAGCATTTT
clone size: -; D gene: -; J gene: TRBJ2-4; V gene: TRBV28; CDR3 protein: CASSQIRDSHLAKNIQYF; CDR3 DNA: TGTGCCAGCAGCCAGATTCGGGACTCCCATCTGGCCAAAAACATTCAGTACTTC
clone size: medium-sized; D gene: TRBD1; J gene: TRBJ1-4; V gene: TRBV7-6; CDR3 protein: CASTVTGQGGLGSEKLFF; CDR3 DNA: TGTGCCAGCACCGTAACGGGACAGGGGGGATTGGGCAGTGAAAAACTGTTTTTT
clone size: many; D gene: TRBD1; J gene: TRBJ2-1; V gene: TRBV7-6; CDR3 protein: CASSSPGQGVDEQFF; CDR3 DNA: TGTGCCAGCAGCTCCCCGGGACAGGGGGTCGATGAGCAGTTCTTC
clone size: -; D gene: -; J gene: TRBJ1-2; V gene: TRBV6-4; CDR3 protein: CASSPGTSNGYTF; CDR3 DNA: TGTGCCAGCAGTCCCGGGACTTCGAATGGCTACACCTTC